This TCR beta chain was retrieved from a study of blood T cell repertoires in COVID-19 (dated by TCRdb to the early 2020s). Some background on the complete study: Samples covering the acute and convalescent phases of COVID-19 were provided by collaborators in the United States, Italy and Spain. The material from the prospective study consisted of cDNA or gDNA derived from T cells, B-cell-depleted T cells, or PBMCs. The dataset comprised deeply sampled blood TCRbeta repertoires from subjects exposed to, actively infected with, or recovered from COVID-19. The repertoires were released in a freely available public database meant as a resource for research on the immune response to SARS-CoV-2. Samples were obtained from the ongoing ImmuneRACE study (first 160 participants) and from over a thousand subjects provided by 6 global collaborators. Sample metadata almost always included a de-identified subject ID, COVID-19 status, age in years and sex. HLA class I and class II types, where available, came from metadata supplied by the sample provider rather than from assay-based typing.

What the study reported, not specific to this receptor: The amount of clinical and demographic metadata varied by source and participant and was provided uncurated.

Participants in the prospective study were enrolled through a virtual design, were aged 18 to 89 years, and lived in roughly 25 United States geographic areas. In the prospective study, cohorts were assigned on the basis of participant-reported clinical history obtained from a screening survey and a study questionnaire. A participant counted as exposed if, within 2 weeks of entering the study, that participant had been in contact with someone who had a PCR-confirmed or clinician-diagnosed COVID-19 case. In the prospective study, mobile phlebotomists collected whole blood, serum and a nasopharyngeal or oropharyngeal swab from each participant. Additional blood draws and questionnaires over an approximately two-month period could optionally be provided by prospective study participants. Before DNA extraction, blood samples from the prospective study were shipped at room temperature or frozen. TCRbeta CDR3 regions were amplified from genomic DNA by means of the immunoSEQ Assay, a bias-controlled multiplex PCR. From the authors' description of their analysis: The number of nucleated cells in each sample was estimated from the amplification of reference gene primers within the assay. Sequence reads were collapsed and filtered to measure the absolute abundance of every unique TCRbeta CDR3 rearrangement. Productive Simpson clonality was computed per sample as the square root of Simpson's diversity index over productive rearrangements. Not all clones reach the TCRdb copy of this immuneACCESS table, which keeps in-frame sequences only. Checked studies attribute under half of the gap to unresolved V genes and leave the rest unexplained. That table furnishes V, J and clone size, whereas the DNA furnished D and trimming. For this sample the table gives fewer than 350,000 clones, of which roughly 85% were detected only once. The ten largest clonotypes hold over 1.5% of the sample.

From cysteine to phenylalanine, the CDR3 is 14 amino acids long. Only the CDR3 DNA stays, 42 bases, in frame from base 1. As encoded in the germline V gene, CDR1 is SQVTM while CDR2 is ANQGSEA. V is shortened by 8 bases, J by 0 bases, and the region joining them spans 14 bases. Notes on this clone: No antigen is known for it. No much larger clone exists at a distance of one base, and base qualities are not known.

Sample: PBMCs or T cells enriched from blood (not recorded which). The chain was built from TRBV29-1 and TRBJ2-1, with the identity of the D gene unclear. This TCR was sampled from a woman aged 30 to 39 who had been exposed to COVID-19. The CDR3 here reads CSSDSLSSYNEQFF. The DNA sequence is TGCAGCTCAGATAGCCTCAGCTCCTACAATGAGCAGTTCTTC.